These 24 T cell receptor beta chains were all obtained from the same sample, sequenced in a study of T-cell reconstitution after alpha-beta-depleted transplantation in children. During its preparation, the TCRbeta library received unique molecular identifiers. TCRdb re-analysed the PCR reads in MiXCR, keeping a single row per CDR3 protein. The sample holds about 440,000 distinct CDR3 sequences, over 40% seen once. Sequencing was performed on PBMCs, taken before TCRalphabeta/CD19-depleted stem cell transplant. The receptors come from a girl aged 2 to 10 with aplastic anemia, due to receive a stem cell transplant.

There are many counts of this clonotype. The CDR3 here is CASLSGREFTDTQYF. CDR3 nucleotide sequence: TGTGCCAGTCTGTCCGGGAGAGAATTCACAGATACGCAGTATTTT. The J gene is TRBJ2-3, the V gene TRBV6-5, with D maybe TRBD2 (6 bases). The CDR3 has 15 amino acids. CDR1 MNHEY and CDR2 SVGAGI come from the germline V gene. The V gene lost 9 bases and the J gene lost 2 bases, with 18 bases spanning the gap.

The gene calls are TRBV7-3 and TRBJ2-3, with D possibly TRBD2 on 5 matching bases. V lost 0 bases, J lost 2 bases, and 12 bases lay in between. The V gene's germline CDR1 is SGHTA and CDR2 FQGTGA. The CDR3 runs to 16 residues. In nucleotides, the CDR3 is TGTGCCAGCAGCTTAACTGGGGAGAGGATCACAGATACGCAGTATTTT. This codes for CASSLTGERITDTQYF.

This clonotype was detected ten times or more. The CDR3 nucleotides read TGCGCCAGCAGCTCGCCCCAGACAGGGGGGAACACTGAAGCTTTCTTT. Its protein product is CASSSPQTGGNTEAFF. The rearrangement links TRBV5-1 to TRBJ1-1, with TRBD1 matching over 9 bases. V was pared by 3 bases and J by 1 base, with 7 bases of the junction left unmatched. The CDR3 loop spans 16 amino acids. Germline V gene sequence: CDR1 SGHRS, CDR2 YFSETQ.

This clonotype was recorded a few times. The CDR3 sequence is CASSPIQRASGRYNEQYF. The CDR3 DNA reads TGTGCCAGCAGCCCGATTCAGCGGGCTAGCGGGAGGTATAACGAGCAGTACTTC. The chain uses TRBV14 and TRBJ2-7; 11 positions match TRBD2. CDR1 and CDR2 from the germline V gene are SGHDN and FVKESK. Losses at the gene ends were 4 bases for V and 5 bases for J; bases not matched to a gene: 16. This CDR3 has 18 residues.

This rearrangement joins TRBV29-1 to TRBJ2-3; TRBD1 agrees at 8 bases. Germline CDR1 and CDR2: SQVTM and ANQGSEA. The CDR3 consists of 15 residues. The trim removed 3 bases at V and 1 base at J, leaving 6 bases unmatched. The CDR3 DNA sequence: TGCAGCGTTGACGCCCCGGACAGGGGCACAGATACGCAGTATTTT. Its translation: CSVDAPDRGTDTQYF.

This chain links TRBV7-3 with TRBJ2-1, with 10 bases matching TRBD2. V shed 5 bases, J shed 10 bases, and the junction held 11 bases outside the gene matches. Germline V gene data show CDR1 as SGHTA and CDR2 as FQGTGA. CDR3 length equals 15 residues. The CDR3, as DNA: TGTGCCAGCAGCCCCGGACTAGCGGCCCCGGCGGAGCAGTTCTTC. Translated: CASSPGLAAPAEQFF.

This clonotype was recorded at least ten times. The chain is built from TRBV20-1 and TRBJ2-5; 9 bases fit TRBD2. The ends lost 6 bases at V and 5 bases at J; junction bases unmatched: 10. Germline CDR1 is DFQATT and CDR2 is SNEGSKA (reference sequence). CDR3 length: 14 amino acids. The CDR3 reads CSALSGSRRETQYF. The CDR3 nucleotides are TGCAGTGCGCTTAGCGGGAGCAGGCGGGAGACCCAGTACTTC.

This clonotype was detected only a few times. The V call is TRBV4-1, the J call TRBJ1-1; D remains ambiguous. V lost 2 bases, J lost 4 bases, and 8 bases lay in between. CDR3 length: 13 residues. Germline CDR1 reads MGHRA; CDR2 reads YSYEKL. The CDR3, as DNA: TGCGCCAGCAGCCAAACAGCCCCCACTGAAGCTTTCTTT. Residues: CASSQTAPTEAFF.

This chain joins TRBV12-3 or TRBV12-4 and TRBJ2-7; D remains unclear. The CDR3 runs to 16 residues. The V end lost 3 bases, the J end lost 7 bases, and 22 bases lay between the germline ends. CDR3: CASSFSSELHPLEQYF. Written as DNA, the CDR3 is TGTGCCAGCAGTTTCAGCAGTGAACTCCACCCCCTGGAGCAGTACTTC.

This clonotype occurred a few times. The chain joins TRBV2 to TRBJ2-7; the match to TRBD1 covers 10 bases. The CDR3 is 14 residues long. CDR1 is SNHLY, CDR2 FYNNEI, per germline. V dropped 10 bases and J dropped 3; count of bases not matched to a gene: 9. Here the CDR3 reads CATRGGTGVYEQYF. The CDR3, as DNA: TGTGCCACCAGGGGTGGGACAGGGGTCTACGAGCAGTACTTC.

This clonotype was seen many times. J is TRBJ2-5 and V is TRBV3-1; D is ambiguous. V dropped 1 base and J dropped 5 bases, with 2 bases sitting between them. The germline V gene has CDR1 LGHDT and CDR2 YNNKEL (reference sequence). This CDR3 is 11 amino acids long. CDR3 bases: TGTGCCAGCAGCCAAGTGGAGACCCAGTACTTC. This gives the protein CASSQVETQYF.

This clonotype has at least ten counts. J is TRBJ1-1 and V is TRBV18, with D perhaps TRBD1 (5 bases). The V and J ends lost 5 bases and 1 base respectively, with 11 bases between them. The CDR3 sequence is 14 residues long. Germline V lookup: CDR1 KGHSH, CDR2 LQKENI. The CDR3 region has the DNA TGTGCCAGCTCATTGGGACGGAAGAACACTGAAGCTTTCTTT. This sequence encodes CASSLGRKNTEAFF.

This clonotype was seen only a few times. The gene calls are TRBV6-6 and TRBJ2-7; D is undetermined. V was trimmed by 5 bases and J by 6 bases, leaving 14 bases between them. There are 13 residues in the CDR3. Germline V gives CDR1 MNHNY, CDR2 SVGAGI (reference sequence). The DNA for the CDR3 is TGTGCCAGCAGTCCGGGCCTCTCCCGCGAGCAGTACTTC. Translated, it gives CASSPGLSREQYF.

This clonotype was picked up a small number of times. The chain's CDR3 is CASSFREGDGYTF. The CDR3 coding sequence is TGTGCCAGCAGTTTTAGAGAAGGGGACGGCTACACCTTC. This chain links TRBV27 with TRBJ1-2, with D possibly TRBD1 on 5 matching bases. V lost 3 bases to trimming and J lost 8 bases, with 13 bases between them. Germline CDR1 MNHEY, CDR2 SMNVEV (reference sequence). The CDR3 spans 13 residues.

V usage is TRBV7-6 and J usage is TRBJ1-2, with TRBD1 identical over 10 bases. CDR3 size: 17 residues. Germline CDR1 and CDR2: SGHVS and FNYEAQ. With V trimmed by 5 bases and J by 0 bases, 9 bases remained unmatched. The CDR3 loop is CASSPVDRGRSNYGYTF. Written as DNA, the CDR3 is TGTGCCAGCAGCCCAGTTGACAGGGGGCGGTCTAACTATGGCTACACCTTC.

V usage is TRBV5-6 and J usage is TRBJ2-3; D call uncertain. The CDR3 sequence is 15 residues long. The V gene lost 4 bases and the J gene lost 1 base, with 13 bases spanning the gap. Germline V gene sequence: CDR1 SGHDT, CDR2 YYEEEE. Here the CDR3 reads CASSNLARGTDTQYF. DNA of the CDR3: TGTGCCAGCAGCAACCTGGCTAGGGGCACAGATACGCAGTATTTT.

There are a few counts of this clonotype. This chain links TRBV12-3 or TRBV12-4 with TRBJ2-7; TRBD1 matches 7 bases. The CDR3 spans 14 residues. Unmatched junction bases numbered 7, after V lost 3 bases and J lost 5 bases. CDR3 sequence (DNA): TGTGCCAGCAGTTTCCTCACAGGGGATCACGAGCAGTACTTC. This translates into CASSFLTGDHEQYF.

The V call is TRBV19, the J call TRBJ2-3; TRBD2 agrees at 8 bases. With V trimmed by 7 bases and J by 5 bases, 11 bases remained unmatched. The V gene's germline CDR1 is LNHDA and CDR2 SQIVND (reference sequence). This CDR3 region has 15 residues. As DNA, the CDR3 is TGTGCCAGTAACCCCGGAAGCGGGAGAGGAGATACGCAGTATTTT. Translation gives CASNPGSGRGDTQYF.

The table lists this clonotype with a few counts. The CDR3: CASSPLAGGTGELFF. The DNA for the CDR3 is TGTGCCAGCAGTCCCCTAGCGGGAGGCACCGGGGAGCTGTTTTTT. V usage is TRBV6-4 and J usage is TRBJ2-2, with 11 bases aligning to TRBD2. The CDR3 runs 15 residues. Per germline, CDR1 MRHNA and CDR2 SNTAGT. V was pared by 5 bases and J by 4 bases, with 3 bases of the junction left unmatched.

This clonotype was recorded once. This chain links TRBV6-1 with TRBJ2-5; D unclear. Germline CDR1 reads MNHNS; CDR2 reads SASEGT. The CDR3 loop spans 14 amino acids. The V end lost 7 bases, the J end lost 3 bases, and 15 bases lay between the germline ends. The CDR3 spells CASTETGRKETQYF. The DNA of the CDR3 is TGTGCCAGCACCGAAACCGGCCGAAAAGAGACCCAGTACTTC.

This chain connects TRBV20-1 to TRBJ2-3, with 7 bases lining up with TRBD2. The CDR3 runs to 16 residues. Germline CDR1 is DFQATT and CDR2 is SNEGSKA (reference sequence). Trimming at V came to 0 bases and at J to 2 bases, leaving 8 bases not matched to a gene. The CDR3 coding sequence is TGCAGTGCTAGAGATTTCCCTAGCGGCCACACAGATACGCAGTATTTT. Encoded protein: CSARDFPSGHTDTQYF.

This clonotype was picked up one time. The genes are TRBV11-2 and TRBJ2-7; D is uncertain. The V end lost 1 base, the J end lost 4 bases, and 11 bases lay between the germline ends. The CDR3 length is 14 residues. From germline, CDR1 is SGHAT and CDR2 FQNNGV. CDR3 in amino acids: CASSLGALVYEQYF. The CDR3 DNA follows: TGTGCCAGCAGCTTAGGGGCTCTCGTTTACGAGCAGTACTTC. Drawing the rest from reference TRBV11-2 and TRBJ2-7, the complete variable domain is EAGVAQSPRYKIIEKRQSVAFWCNPISGHATLYWYQQILGQGPKLLIQFQNNGVVDDSQLPKDRFSAERLKGVDSTLKIQPAKLEDSAVYLCASSLGALVYEQYFGPGTRLTVT.

The V and J genes are TRBV6-1 and TRBJ1-5; 7 positions agree with TRBD1. This CDR3 has 14 residues. Germline lookup yields CDR1 MNHNS and CDR2 SASEGT. Germline trimming cut 6 bases from V and 9 bases from J; bases unmatched to any gene: 11. This CDR3 is CASRRDGQARPQHF. As DNA, the CDR3 is TGTGCCAGCAGACGAGACGGACAGGCGAGGCCCCAGCATTTT.

V is TRBV10-3 and J is TRBJ2-1; no clear D. The V end was cut by 0 bases, the J end by 5 bases, with 8 bases between. The CDR3 extends over 14 amino acids. Germline V gives CDR1 ENHRY, CDR2 SYGVKD. The CDR3 here is CAISESKKDNEQFF. Here the CDR3 DNA reads TGTGCCATCAGTGAGTCGAAAAAGGACAATGAGCAGTTCTTC.